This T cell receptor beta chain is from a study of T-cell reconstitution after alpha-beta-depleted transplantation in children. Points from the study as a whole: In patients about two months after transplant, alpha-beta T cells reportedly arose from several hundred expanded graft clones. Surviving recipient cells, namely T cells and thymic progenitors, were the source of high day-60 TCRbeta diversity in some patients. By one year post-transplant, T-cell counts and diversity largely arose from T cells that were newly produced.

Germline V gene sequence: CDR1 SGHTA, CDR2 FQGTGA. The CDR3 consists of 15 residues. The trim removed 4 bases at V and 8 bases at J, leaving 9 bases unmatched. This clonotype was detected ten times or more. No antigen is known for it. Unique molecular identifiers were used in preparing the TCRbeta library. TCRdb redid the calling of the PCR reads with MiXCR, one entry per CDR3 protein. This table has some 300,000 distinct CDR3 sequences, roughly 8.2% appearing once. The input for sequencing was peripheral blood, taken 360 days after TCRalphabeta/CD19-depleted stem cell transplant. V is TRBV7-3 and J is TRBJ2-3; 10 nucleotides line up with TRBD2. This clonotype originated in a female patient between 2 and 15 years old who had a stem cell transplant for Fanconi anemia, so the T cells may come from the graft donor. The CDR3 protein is CASSSLAGEWATQYF. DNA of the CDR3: TGTGCCAGCAGCTCTCTAGCGGGGGAGTGGGCTACGCAGTATTTT.